This TCR beta chain stems from a study of regulatory T cells in long-lasting Graves disease. Germline V lookup: CDR1 SGHAT, CDR2 FQDESV (reference sequence). Trimming cost V 2 bases and J 0 bases; bases outside gene matches: 6. The CDR3 runs to 17 residues. Time point: persistent/refractory GD, antithyroid drugs over 5 years with positive TRAb. The TCR library used RNA extracted from PBMCs. Graves' disease diagnosis was established per American Thyroid Association guidelines. Peripheral blood, approximately 9.6 milliliters of it, was drawn into EDTA tubes. Construction of the TCR beta libraries employed iRepertoire HTBI primers in conjunction with Arm-PCR of CDR3 regions. TCRdb re-called the multiplex PCR reads through MiXCR, storing one row per CDR3 protein. The sample carries 350,000 to 500,000 distinct CDR3 sequences, around 20% recorded once. Findings and limits, study-wide: Persistent cases favored TRBV28, TRBJ1-2 and TRBJ2-5. Among persistent patients, a larger number of public clonotypes were shared (2,741) than among newly diagnosed patients (966).

This clonotype was seen a handful of times. Its matching antigen is unknown. The V call is TRBV11-1, the J call TRBJ2-2; 7 nucleotides agree with TRBD2. Sequencing used peripheral blood mononuclear cells (PBMCs), obtained when the disease was refractory, from a patient treated with antithyroid drugs. The sequence was collected from a female donor with Graves disease. CDR3 sequence: CASSLIGGSPNTGELFF. CDR3 DNA sequence: TGTGCCAGCAGCTTAATAGGCGGGAGCCCGAACACCGGGGAGCTGTTTTTT.